This TCR beta chain was sequenced in a study of PD-1 blockade in classical Hodgkin lymphoma. Study outcomes and limitations: Lower baseline TCR diversity marked trial partial responders and progressors. Newly diagnosed patients were said to have less baseline TCR diversity than healthy donors did. Any patient who commenced nivolumab under 1 year after ASCT was excluded.

For this clone: Its antigen remains unknown.

TCRdb's table, derived via immunoSEQ multiplex PCR, lists solely in-frame clones and lacks some. The table shows tens of thousands of clones, with 78% occurring only once. The CDR3 length is 12 residues. The germline V gene has CDR1 SGHTA and CDR2 FQGTGA. V was pared by 3 bases and J by 7 bases, with 4 bases between. The time point denotes: cycle 4 day 1 (C4D1), after less than 7 weeks of nivolumab. Relapse was seen in all patients after autologous stem cell transplantation, and brentuximab vedotin exposure was variable. The sequenced sample was peripheral blood mononuclear cells (PBMCs), obtained before the fourth cycle of nivolumab. This clonotype originated in a human donor with classical Hodgkin lymphoma. This chain links TRBV7-3 with TRBJ1-6; D remains ambiguous. The CDR3 spells CASSFANSPLHF. The DNA for the CDR3 is TGTGCCAGCAGCTTCGCGAATTCACCCCTCCACTTT.